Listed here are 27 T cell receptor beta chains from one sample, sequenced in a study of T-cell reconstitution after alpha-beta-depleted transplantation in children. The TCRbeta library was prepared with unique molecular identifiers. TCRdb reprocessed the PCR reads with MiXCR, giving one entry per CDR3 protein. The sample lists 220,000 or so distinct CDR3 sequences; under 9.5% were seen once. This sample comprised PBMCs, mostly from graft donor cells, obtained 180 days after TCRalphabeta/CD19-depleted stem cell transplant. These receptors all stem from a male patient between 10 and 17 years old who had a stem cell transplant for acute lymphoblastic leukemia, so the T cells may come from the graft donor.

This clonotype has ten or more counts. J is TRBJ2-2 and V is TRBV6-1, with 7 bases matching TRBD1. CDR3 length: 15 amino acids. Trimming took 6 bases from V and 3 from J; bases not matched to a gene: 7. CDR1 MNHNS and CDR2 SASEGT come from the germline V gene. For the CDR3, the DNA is TGTGCCAGCAGAGACAGGGAGAGGGACACCGGGGAGCTGTTTTTT. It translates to CASRDRERDTGELFF.

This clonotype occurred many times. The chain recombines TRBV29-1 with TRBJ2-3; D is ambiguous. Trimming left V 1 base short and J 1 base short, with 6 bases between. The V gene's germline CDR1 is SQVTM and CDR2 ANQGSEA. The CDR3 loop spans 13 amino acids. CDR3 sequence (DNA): TGCAGCGTTGAAGTTTTCCGCACAGATACGCAGTATTTT. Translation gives CSVEVFRTDTQYF.

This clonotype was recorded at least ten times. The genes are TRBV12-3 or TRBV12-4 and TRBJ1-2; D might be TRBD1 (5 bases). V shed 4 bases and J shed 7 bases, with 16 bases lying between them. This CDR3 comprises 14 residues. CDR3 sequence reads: CASSSHQGLSGYTF. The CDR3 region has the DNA TGTGCCAGCAGTTCTCACCAGGGTCTCAGTGGCTACACCTTC.

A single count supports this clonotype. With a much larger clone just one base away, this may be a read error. CDR3 in amino acids: CASSPTHLQETEYF. The CDR3 DNA is TGTGCCAGCTCACCAACCCACCTACAAGAGACCGAGTACTTC. The V and J genes are TRBV18 and TRBJ2-5; D not resolved. Looked up from germline, CDR1 is KGHSH and CDR2 is LQKENI. The CDR3 extends over 14 amino acids.

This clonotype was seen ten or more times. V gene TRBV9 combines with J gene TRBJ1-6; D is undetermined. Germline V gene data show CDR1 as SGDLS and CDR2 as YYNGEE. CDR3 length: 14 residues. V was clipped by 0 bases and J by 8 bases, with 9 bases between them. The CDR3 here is CASSVAGIDSPLHF. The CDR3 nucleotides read TGTGCCAGCAGCGTAGCCGGGATCGATTCACCCCTCCACTTT.

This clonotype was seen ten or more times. This chain's CDR3 is CASSLTGHPGELFF. CDR3 nucleotides: TGCGCCAGCAGCCTGACGGGACATCCCGGGGAGCTGTTTTTT. The chain is built from TRBV5-1 and TRBJ2-2; a possible D gene is TRBD1 (6 bases). From germline, CDR1 is SGHRS and CDR2 YFSETQ. Trimming shortened V by 4 bases and J by 6 bases, and 13 bases separated the two germline ends. This CDR3 contains 14 residues. Using reference TRBV5-1 and TRBJ2-2 for the parts outside the CDR3, the full variable domain is KAGVTQTPRYLIKTRGQQVTLSCSPISGHRSVSWYQQTPGQGLQFLFEYFSETQRNKGNFPGRFSGRQFSNSRSEMNVSTLELGDSALYLCASSLTGHPGELFFGEGSRLTVL.

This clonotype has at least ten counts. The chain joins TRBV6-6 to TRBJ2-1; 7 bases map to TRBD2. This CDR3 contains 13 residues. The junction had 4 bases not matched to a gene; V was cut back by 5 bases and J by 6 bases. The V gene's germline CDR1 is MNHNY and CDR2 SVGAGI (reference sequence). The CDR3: CASSPRLANEQFF. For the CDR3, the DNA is TGTGCCAGCAGTCCCCGACTAGCCAATGAGCAGTTCTTC.

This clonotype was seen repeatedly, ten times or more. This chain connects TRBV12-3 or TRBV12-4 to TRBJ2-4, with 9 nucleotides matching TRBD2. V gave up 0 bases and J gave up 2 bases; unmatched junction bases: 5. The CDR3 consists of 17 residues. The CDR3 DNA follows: TGTGCCAGCAGTTTAGCGCTCGCGGGAGGGCCCAAAAACATTCAGTACTTC. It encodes CASSLALAGGPKNIQYF.

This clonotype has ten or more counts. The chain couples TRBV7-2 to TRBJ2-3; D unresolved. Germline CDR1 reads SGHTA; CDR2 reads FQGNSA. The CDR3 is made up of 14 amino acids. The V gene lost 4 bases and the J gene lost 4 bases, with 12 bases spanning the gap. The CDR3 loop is CASSYPTDADTQYF. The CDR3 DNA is TGTGCCAGCAGCTACCCTACGGACGCAGATACGCAGTATTTT.

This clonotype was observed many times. The CDR3 DNA is TGTGCCAGCAGTTTAGGGGGAAGAGTCAATCAGCCCCAGCATTTT. Its translation: CASSLGGRVNQPQHF. This rearrangement joins TRBV28 to TRBJ1-5; D might be TRBD1 (5 bases). CDR1 and CDR2 from the germline V gene are MDHEN and SYDVKM. V was clipped by 2 bases and J by 3 bases, with 11 bases between them. The CDR3 is 15 residues long.

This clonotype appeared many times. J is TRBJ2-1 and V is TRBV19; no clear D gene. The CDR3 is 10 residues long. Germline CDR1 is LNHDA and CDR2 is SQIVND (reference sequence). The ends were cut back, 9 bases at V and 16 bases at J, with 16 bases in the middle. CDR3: CARNSPFCFF. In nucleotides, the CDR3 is TGTGCCAGAAACAGCCCGTTCTGTTTCTTC.

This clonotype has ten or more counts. The CDR3 protein is CSAPFPWETQYF. CDR3 bases: TGCAGTGCCCCCTTTCCGTGGGAGACCCAGTACTTC. The V and J genes are TRBV20-1 and TRBJ2-5; no definite D call. Germline V CDR1 and CDR2: DFQATT, SNEGSKA (reference sequence). The CDR3 extends over 12 amino acids. The ends were cut back, 6 bases at V and 5 bases at J, with 13 bases in the middle.

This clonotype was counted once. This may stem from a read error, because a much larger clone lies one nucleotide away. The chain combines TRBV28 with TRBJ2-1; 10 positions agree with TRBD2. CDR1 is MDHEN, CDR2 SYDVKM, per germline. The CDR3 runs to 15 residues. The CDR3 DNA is TGTGCCAGCAGCCCCACTCTAGCGGGAGCGAATGAGCAGCTCTTC. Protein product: CASSPTLAGANEQLF. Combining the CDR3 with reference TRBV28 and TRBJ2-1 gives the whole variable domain DVKVTQSSRYLVKRTGEKVFLECVQDMDHENMFWYRQDPGLGLRLIYFSYDVKMKEKGDIPEGYSVSREKKERFSLILESASTNQTSMYLCASSPTLAGANEQLFGPGTRLTVL.

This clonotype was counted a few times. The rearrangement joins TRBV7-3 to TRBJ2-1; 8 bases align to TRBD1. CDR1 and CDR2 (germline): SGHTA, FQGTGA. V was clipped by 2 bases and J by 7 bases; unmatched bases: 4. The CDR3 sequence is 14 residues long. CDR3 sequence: CASSLQGAMNEQFF. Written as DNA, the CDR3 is TGTGCCAGCAGCTTACAGGGGGCGATGAATGAGCAGTTCTTC.

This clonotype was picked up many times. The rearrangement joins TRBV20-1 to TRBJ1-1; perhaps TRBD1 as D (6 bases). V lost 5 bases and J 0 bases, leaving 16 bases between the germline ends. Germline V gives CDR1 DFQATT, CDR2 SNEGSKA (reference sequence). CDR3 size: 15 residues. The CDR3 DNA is TGCAGTGCTTACAACAGGGTATCCATGAACACTGAAGCTTTCTTT. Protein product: CSAYNRVSMNTEAFF.

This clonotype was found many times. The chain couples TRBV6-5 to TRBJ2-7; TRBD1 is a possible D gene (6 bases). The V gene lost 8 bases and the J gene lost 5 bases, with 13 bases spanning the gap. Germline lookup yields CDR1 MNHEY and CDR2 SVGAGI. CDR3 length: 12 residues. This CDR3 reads CASEDRNNEQYF. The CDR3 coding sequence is TGTGCCAGCGAAGACAGGAACAACGAGCAGTACTTC.

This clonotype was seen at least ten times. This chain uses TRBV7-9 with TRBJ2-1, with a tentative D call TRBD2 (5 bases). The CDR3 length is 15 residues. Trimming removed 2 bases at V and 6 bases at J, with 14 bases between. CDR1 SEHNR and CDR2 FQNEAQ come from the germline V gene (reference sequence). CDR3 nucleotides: TGTGCCAGCAGCTTACCCCTCAAGCGGAGCAATGAGCAGTTCTTC. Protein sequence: CASSLPLKRSNEQFF.

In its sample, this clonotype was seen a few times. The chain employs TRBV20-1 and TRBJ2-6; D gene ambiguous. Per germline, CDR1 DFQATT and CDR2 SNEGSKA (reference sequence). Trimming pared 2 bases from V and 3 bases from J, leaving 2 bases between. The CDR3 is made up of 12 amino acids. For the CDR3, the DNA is TGCAGTGCTAGATATGGGGCCAACGTCCTGACTTTC. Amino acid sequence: CSARYGANVLTF.

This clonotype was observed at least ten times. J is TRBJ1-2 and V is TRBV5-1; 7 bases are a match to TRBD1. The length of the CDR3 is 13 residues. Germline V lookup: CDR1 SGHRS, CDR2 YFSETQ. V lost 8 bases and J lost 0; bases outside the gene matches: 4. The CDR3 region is CASTTGSNYGYTF. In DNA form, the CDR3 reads TGCGCCAGTACGACAGGGTCTAACTATGGCTACACCTTC.

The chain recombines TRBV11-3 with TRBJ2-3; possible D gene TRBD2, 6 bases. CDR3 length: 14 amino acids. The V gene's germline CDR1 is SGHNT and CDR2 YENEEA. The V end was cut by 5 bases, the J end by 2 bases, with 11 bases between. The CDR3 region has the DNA TGTGCCAGCAGCGCCCGGGACTTCACAGATACGCAGTATTTT. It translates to CASSARDFTDTQYF.

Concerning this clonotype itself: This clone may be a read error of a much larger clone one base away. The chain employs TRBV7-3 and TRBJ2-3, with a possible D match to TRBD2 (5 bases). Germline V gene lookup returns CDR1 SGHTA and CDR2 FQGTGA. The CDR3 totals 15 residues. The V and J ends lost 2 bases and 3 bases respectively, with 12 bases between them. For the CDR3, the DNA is TGTGCCAGCAGCTTAGGTCCTAGCATGACAGATACGCAGTATTTT. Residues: CASSLGPSMTDTQYF.

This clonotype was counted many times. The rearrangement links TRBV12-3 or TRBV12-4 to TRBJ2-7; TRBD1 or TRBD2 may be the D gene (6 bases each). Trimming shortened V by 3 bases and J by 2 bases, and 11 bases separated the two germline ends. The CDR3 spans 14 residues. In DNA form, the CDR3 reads TGTGCCAGCAGTTTTGGGGGGCCCACCTACGAGCAGTACTTC. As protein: CASSFGGPTYEQYF.

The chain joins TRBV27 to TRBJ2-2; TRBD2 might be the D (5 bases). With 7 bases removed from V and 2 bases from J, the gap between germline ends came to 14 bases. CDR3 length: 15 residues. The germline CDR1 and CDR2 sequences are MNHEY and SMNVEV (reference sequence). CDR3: CASTKLSGNTGELFF. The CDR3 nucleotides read TGTGCCAGCACCAAACTCAGCGGCAACACCGGGGAGCTGTTTTTT.

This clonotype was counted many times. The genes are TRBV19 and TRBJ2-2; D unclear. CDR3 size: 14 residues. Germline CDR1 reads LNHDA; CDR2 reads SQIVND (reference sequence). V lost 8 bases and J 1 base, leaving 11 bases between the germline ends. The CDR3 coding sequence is TGTGCCAGTGGCCGTTTGGGGAACACCGGGGAGCTGTTTTTT. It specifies CASGRLGNTGELFF.

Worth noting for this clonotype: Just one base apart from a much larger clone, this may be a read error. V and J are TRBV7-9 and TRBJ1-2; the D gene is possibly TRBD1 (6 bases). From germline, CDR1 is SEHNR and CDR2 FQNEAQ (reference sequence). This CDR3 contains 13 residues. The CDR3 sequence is CARSLVQGDGYTF. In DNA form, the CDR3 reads TGTGCCAGGAGCTTAGTACAGGGAGATGGCTACACCTTC.

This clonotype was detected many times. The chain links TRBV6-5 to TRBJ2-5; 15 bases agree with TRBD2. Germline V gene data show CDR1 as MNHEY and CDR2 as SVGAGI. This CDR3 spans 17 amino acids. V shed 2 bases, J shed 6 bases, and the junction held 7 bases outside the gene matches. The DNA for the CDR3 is TGTGCCAGCAGTTACCGGACTAGCGGGAGGGCCATAAAGACCCAGTACTTC. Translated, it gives CASSYRTSGRAIKTQYF.

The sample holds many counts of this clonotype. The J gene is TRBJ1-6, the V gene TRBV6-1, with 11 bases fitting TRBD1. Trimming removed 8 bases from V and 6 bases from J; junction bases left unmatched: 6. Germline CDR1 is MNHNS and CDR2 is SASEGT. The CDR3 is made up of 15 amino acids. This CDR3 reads CASGPGTGGNSPLHF. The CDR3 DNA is TGTGCCAGCGGTCCCGGGACAGGGGGTAATTCACCCCTCCACTTT.